Presented here are 17 T cell receptor beta chains from one specimen sequenced in a study of long-term antiretroviral therapy in people with HIV. immunoSEQ v3.0 was run at survey level. Measured with immunoSEQ multiplex PCR; TCRdb has only the in-frame clones, and not every one. The table has 33,000 or so clones, 95% to 98% seen once. The specimen was unsorted PBMCs, collected 7.6 years after starting antiretroviral therapy. The receptor set was obtained from a man younger than 40 with HIV.

This rearrangement joins TRBV30 to TRBJ2-2, with TRBD1 matching over 8 bases. The V and J ends lost 0 bases and 1 base, in that order; junction bases with no gene match: 4. CDR3 length equals 16 residues. Germline V lookup: CDR1 GTSNPN, CDR2 SVGIG (reference sequence). DNA of the CDR3: TGTGCCTGGAGTGTAAGGGGACAGGAGAACACCGGGGAGCTGTTTTTT. This encodes CAWSVRGQENTGELFF.

V usage is TRBV7-2 and J usage is TRBJ1-1; possibly TRBD1 for D (6 bases). With 5 bases removed from V and 8 bases from J, the gap between germline ends came to 18 bases. In germline, CDR1 is SGHTA, CDR2 FQGNSA. The length of the CDR3 is 14 residues. CDR3 amino acids: CASSPWTGGEEAFF. In DNA form, the CDR3 reads TGTGCCAGCAGCCCCTGGACGGGGGGCGAGGAAGCTTTCTTT.

The CDR3 loop reads CASSLVLAGGPLNEQYF. The DNA of the CDR3 is TGTGCCAGCAGCTTAGTTCTAGCGGGAGGACCCCTTAACGAGCAGTACTTC. The gene calls are TRBV7-8 and TRBJ2-7; 11 bases are a match to TRBD2. This CDR3 has 17 residues. V shed 1 base, J shed 5 bases, and the junction held 10 bases outside the gene matches. The germline V gene encodes CDR1 SGHVS and CDR2 FQNEAQ.

This clone was observed a few times. This chain uses TRBV5-1 with TRBJ1-1, with 11 bases identical to TRBD1. Trimming cost V 0 bases and J 3 bases; bases outside gene matches: 4. CDR1 is SGHRS and CDR2 is YFSETQ in the germline V gene. This CDR3 contains 16 residues. CDR3 region: CASSLGTGGLYTEAFF. The CDR3 DNA follows: TGCGCCAGCAGCTTGGGGACAGGGGGCCTCTACACTGAAGCTTTCTTT.

The J gene is TRBJ1-1, the V gene TRBV27; perhaps TRBD1 as D (5 bases). V dropped 5 bases and J dropped 7 bases, with 8 bases sitting between them. There are 11 residues in the CDR3. Germline assignment: CDR1 MNHEY and CDR2 SMNVEV (reference sequence). The CDR3 region has the DNA TGTGCCAGCAGTAGGGGATTTGAAGCTTTCTTT. Translation: CASSRGFEAFF.

The chain combines TRBV25-1 with TRBJ2-3; TRBD2 aligns across 10 bases. Germline V gene sequence: CDR1 MGHDK, CDR2 SYGVNS. J lost 2 bases, V lost 3 bases, and 5 bases had no gene match. The CDR3 extends over 16 amino acids. The CDR3 region has the DNA TGTGCCAGCAGTGAGATGACTAGCGGGTACACAGATACGCAGTATTTT. Translation gives CASSEMTSGYTDTQYF.

The chain is built from TRBV12-5 and TRBJ2-3; the D gene could be TRBD1 or TRBD2 (5 bases each). Trimming took 6 bases from V and 2 from J, leaving 15 bases between them. Germline lookup yields CDR1 LGHNT and CDR2 FRNRAP. The CDR3 sequence is 15 residues long. The CDR3, as DNA: TGTGCTAGTGGCCCTTTAGGGACGGACACAGATACGCAGTATTTT. Its protein is CASGPLGTDTDTQYF.

V gene TRBV19 combines with J gene TRBJ2-2; 7 bases align to TRBD1. Trimming took 3 bases from V and 5 from J; bases not matched to a gene: 6. CDR1 is LNHDA and CDR2 is SQIVND in the germline V gene (reference sequence). The CDR3 consists of 15 residues. The CDR3 region is CASSMLGGETGELFF. The CDR3 nucleotides read TGTGCCAGTAGTATGCTAGGGGGCGAAACCGGGGAGCTGTTTTTT. Drawing the rest from reference TRBV19 and TRBJ2-2, the complete variable domain is DGGITQSPKYLFRKEGQNVTLSCEQNLNHDAMYWYRQDPGQGLRLIYYSQIVNDFQKGDIAEGYSVSREKKESFPLTVTSAQKNPTAFYLCASSMLGGETGELFFGEGSRLTVL.

The V and J genes are TRBV6-5 and TRBJ2-3; the D gene could be TRBD1 or TRBD2 (5 bases each). The V gene lost 2 bases and the J gene lost 0 bases, with 12 bases spanning the gap. CDR1 is MNHEY, CDR2 SVGAGI, per germline. CDR3 length equals 16 residues. The CDR3 DNA reads as TGTGCCAGCAGTTACGGTCAGGGAGTGAGCACAGATACGCAGTATTTT. Protein sequence: CASSYGQGVSTDTQYF.

The genes are TRBV2 and TRBJ1-5; 8 bases align to TRBD1. V dropped 2 bases and J dropped 9; count of bases not matched to a gene: 3. This CDR3 comprises 13 residues. Looked up from germline, CDR1 is SNHLY and CDR2 is FYNNEI. This chain's CDR3 is CASSEQGASPQHF. The CDR3 DNA sequence: TGTGCCAGCAGTGAACAGGGGGCTTCGCCCCAGCATTTT.

With regard to this clone: One junction end disagrees with the germline gene, perhaps due to a read error. CDR3 coding DNA: TGTGCCAGCAGTTTAGCGGGAGGGGTCTACAATGAGCAGTTCTTC. Residues: CASSLAGGVYNEQFF. The chain links TRBV7-2 to TRBJ2-1; TRBD2 aligns across 11 bases. The CDR3 loop spans 15 amino acids. The V gene's germline CDR1 is SGHTA and CDR2 FQGNSA.

The rearrangement uses TRBV19 and TRBJ1-1; 9 nucleotides line up with TRBD1. Germline loops: CDR1 LNHDA, CDR2 SQIVND (reference sequence). This CDR3 is built from 13 residues. The junction had 5 bases not matched to a gene; V was cut back by 8 bases and J by 4 bases. The CDR3 bases are TGTGCCAGTGGGGACAGGGTGGGCACTGAAGCTTTCTTT. This translates into CASGDRVGTEAFF.

This chain connects TRBV6-5 to TRBJ2-7; D gene uncertain. Trimming took 0 bases from V and 1 from J, leaving 7 bases between them. The length of the CDR3 is 14 residues. The germline V gene has CDR1 MNHEY and CDR2 SVGAGI. CDR3 nucleotides: TGTGCCAGCAGTTACTCTACAGCATCCTACGAGCAGTACTTC. Its protein product is CASSYSTASYEQYF.

The chain is built from TRBV13 and TRBJ1-1; D is undetermined. V was pared by 6 bases and J by 6 bases, with 5 bases between. The CDR3 runs 10 residues. Germline CDR1 reads PRHDT; CDR2 reads FYEKMQ (reference sequence). CDR3 sequence (DNA): TGTGCCAGCAGTGGCGCTGAAGCTTTCTTT. It specifies CASSGAEAFF.

The rearrangement joins TRBV9 to TRBJ2-5; D is possibly TRBD1 (7 bases). The germline CDR1 and CDR2 sequences are SGDLS and YYNGEE. Trimming removed 0 bases from V and 1 base from J, with 16 bases in between. The CDR3 loop spans 17 amino acids. This chain's CDR3 is CASSVALQGGLQETQYF. The CDR3, as DNA: TGTGCCAGCAGCGTAGCACTCCAGGGGGGTCTCCAAGAGACCCAGTACTTC. Full variable domain (rest looked up from reference TRBV9 and TRBJ2-5): DSGVTQTPKHLITATGQRVTLRCSPRSGDLSVYWYQQSLDQGLQFLIQYYNGEERAKGNILERFSAQQFPDLHSELNLSSLELGDSALYFCASSVALQGGLQETQYFGPGTRLLVL.

CDR3 DNA sequence: TGTGCCAGCAGCACCCCTTACGGGGCCTTCTCCTACGAGCAGTACTTC. It is translated as CASSTPYGAFSYEQYF. V gene TRBV7-2 combines with J gene TRBJ2-7; either TRBD1 or TRBD2 may supply D (5 bases each). The CDR3 is 16 residues long. V lost 5 bases, J lost 0 bases, and 17 bases lay in between. Germline V CDR1 and CDR2: SGHTA, FQGNSA.

CDR3 coding DNA: TGTGCCATAACAACGAACACCGGGGAGCTGTTTTTT. Translated: CAITTNTGELFF. The chain joins TRBV2 to TRBJ2-2; D not certain. V dropped 10 bases and J dropped 0 bases, with 6 bases sitting between them. The CDR3 spans 12 residues. Germline loops: CDR1 SNHLY, CDR2 FYNNEI.